A selection of T cell receptor beta chains follows, all from one sample in a study of blood T cell repertoires in COVID-19. Sequencing was performed with immunoSEQ multiplex PCR; in TCRdb, only in-frame clones are kept and a portion is missing. The table has around 250,000 clones, approximately 86% seen once. Source material: peripheral blood. The receptors originated from a woman aged 18-29 years with acute or convalescent COVID-19. The CDR3 runs from the conserved cysteine through the conserved F or W. D genes are given only for firm matches. The size of a clone is reported for some rows only, either as once, few or many, or as a class for expanded clones.

>.|TRBV25-1|TRBJ2-5|.
TGTGCCAGCAGTGAACGGGGTGAGACCCAGTACTTC
CASSERGETQYF
>.|TRBV20-1|TRBJ2-1|.
TGCAGTGCTAGTTCGTCCCCCGGTAATGAGCAGTTCTTC
CSASSSPGNEQFF
>.|TRBV7-2|TRBJ1-1|TRBD1
TGTGCCAGCAGCTTAGTTGGGACAGGTGAGACTGAAGCTTTCTTT
CASSLVGTGETEAFF
>.|TRBV2|TRBJ2-2|TRBD1
TGTGCCAGCAGTTTCCACGGACAGGGCGAGCCCACCGGGGAGCTGTTTTTT
CASSFHGQGEPTGELFF
>.|TRBV5-1|TRBJ1-2|.
TGCGCCAGCAGCTTGCGGACGGCGGGGGGCTACACCTTC
CASSLRTAGGYTF
>.|TRBV6-5|TRBJ2-1|TRBD2
TGTGCCAGCAGTTACGAGGCTAGCGGCACCCACAATGAGCAGTTCTTC
CASSYEASGTHNEQFF
>.|TRBV27|TRBJ2-5|TRBD2
TGTGCCAGCAGTAGGAGTAGCGGGAGGTTTTTGATTGGGAAAGAGACCCAGTACTTC
CASSRSSGRFLIGKETQYF
>.|TRBV6-6|TRBJ1-3|.
TGTGCCAGCAGGCAGGGACAAGACTCTGGAAACACCATATATTTT
CASRQGQDSGNTIYF
>.|TRBV10-2|TRBJ2-7|TRBD1
TGCGCCAGCATGCCGGGGACAGGGCTACGGTACGAGCAGTACTTC
CASMPGTGLRYEQYF
>.|TRBV6-5|TRBJ1-5|.
TGTGCCAGCAGTTACTCGAGCAGGGGCAATCAGCCCCAGCATTTT
CASSYSSRGNQPQHF
>.|TRBV9|TRBJ2-1|TRBD2
TGTGCCAGCAGCGCGGACGGGACTAGCGGGAGGGCCCAGTTCTTC
CASSADGTSGRAQFF
>.|TRBV5-6|TRBJ2-7|.
TGTGCCAGCAGCTTGGTGGCTAGCCGGTACGAGCAGTACTTC
CASSLVASRYEQYF
>.|TRBV7-9|TRBJ2-2|.
TGTGCCAGCCTCCCTCCCGGCAGGGAAGGGACCGGGGAGCTGTTTTTT
CASLPPGREGTGELFF
>.|TRBV7-9|TRBJ2-7|TRBD2
TGTGCCAGCAGCTTAGCGAGCCTAGCGGGAACCGAGCAGTACTTC
CASSLASLAGTEQYF
>.|TRBV30|TRBJ1-2|TRBD1
TGTGCCTGGTACAGGGGAAATGGCTACACCTTC
CAWYRGNGYTF
>once|TRBV27|TRBJ2-7|TRBD2
TGTGCCAGCAGTTCCGGTCTGGGGGGGGAGCAGTACTTC
CASSSGLGGEQYF
>.|TRBV6-6|TRBJ2-3|TRBD2
TGTGCCAGCAGCCCGCGACTAGCGGGACGCACAGATACGCAGTATTTT
CASSPRLAGRTDTQYF
>.|TRBV6-5|TRBJ1-6|TRBD1
TGTGCCAGCAGTTGGGACAGTCTCTCCTATAATTCACCCCTCCACTTT
CASSWDSLSYNSPLHF
>.|TRBV9|TRBJ2-2|.
TGTGCCAGCAGCGTATCGTTCGGGGAGCTGTTTTTT
CASSVSFGELFF
>.|TRBV14|TRBJ2-2|.
TGTGCCAGCAGCGACAGGACATTAGGGTCCGGGGAGCTGTTTTTT
CASSDRTLGSGELFF
>.|TRBV4-1|TRBJ2-2|.
TGCGCCAGCAGCCAAGATTTATTGGGGGGTGTGAGCACCGGGGAGCTGTTTTTT
CASSQDLLGGVSTGELFF
>once|TRBV11-1|TRBJ1-2|.
TGTGCCAGCAGTGGACAGCTCCTACCTTATGGCTACACCTTC
CASSGQLLPYGYTF
>.|TRBV5-6|TRBJ1-2|.
TGTGCCAGCAGCCTTGAACCGCTACAGGGACCCAACTATGGCTACACCTTC
CASSLEPLQGPNYGYTF
>.|TRBV4-3|TRBJ2-7|.
TGCGCCAGCAGCCAAGGGCCAGGGATTCAATACGAGCAGTACTTC
CASSQGPGIQYEQYF
>.|TRBV12-5|TRBJ1-1|.
TGTGCTAGTGGTTTCGGAACGACAGGCCAAGAGAACACTGAAGCTTTCTTT
CASGFGTTGQENTEAFF
>few|TRBV19|TRBJ2-7|TRBD2
TGTGCCAGTAGTATAGCTAGCGGGAGTACTTACGAGCAGTACTTC
CASSIASGSTYEQYF
>.|TRBV27|TRBJ2-7|TRBD2
TGTGCCAGCAGTTTAGTAGCGGGAGTTTACGAGCAGTACTTC
CASSLVAGVYEQYF
>.|TRBV7-8|TRBJ2-1|TRBD2
TGTGCCAGCAAGACTAGCGGTCGCTCGGGTGAGCAGTTCTTC
CASKTSGRSGEQFF
>.|TRBV7-2|TRBJ2-3|.
TGTGCCAGCAGCTTAGGGTTGCGTGATACGCAGTATTTT
CASSLGLRDTQYF
>.|TRBV7-6|TRBJ2-2|TRBD2
TGTGCCAGCCGGAGTGGGAGGGGAGCCGGGGAGCTGTTTTTT
CASRSGRGAGELFF
>few|TRBV9|TRBJ2-7|TRBD1
TGTGCCAGCAGCGTAGGAGGGGACAGTTTGGAGCAGTACTTC
CASSVGGDSLEQYF